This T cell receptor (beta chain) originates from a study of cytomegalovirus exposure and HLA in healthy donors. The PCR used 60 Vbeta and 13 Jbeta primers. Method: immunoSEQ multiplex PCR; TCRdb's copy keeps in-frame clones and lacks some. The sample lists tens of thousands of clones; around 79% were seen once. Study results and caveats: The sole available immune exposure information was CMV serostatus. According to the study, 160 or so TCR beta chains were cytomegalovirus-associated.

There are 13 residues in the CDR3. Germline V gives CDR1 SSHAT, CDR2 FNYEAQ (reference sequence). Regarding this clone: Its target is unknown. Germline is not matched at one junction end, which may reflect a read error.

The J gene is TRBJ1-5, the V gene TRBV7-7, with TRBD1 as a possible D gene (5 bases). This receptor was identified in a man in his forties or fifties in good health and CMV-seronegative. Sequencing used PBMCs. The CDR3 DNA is TGTGCTAGCAGCTTAGAGCAGGGTCAGCCCCAGCATTTT. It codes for CASSLEQGQPQHF.